This section outlines one T cell receptor beta chain sequence together with its context. Its specificity is not known. PCR was performed using 60 Vbeta and 13 Jbeta primers. The assay was immunoSEQ multiplex PCR, and TCRdb's table has in-frame clones only and misses some. This table has about 140,000 clones, 82% appearing once. Nominally healthy donors provided the samples, though records likely missed some immune exposures. The CDR3 covers 16 residues. With 0 bases removed from V and 6 bases from J, the gap between germline ends came to 17 bases. Germline V CDR1 and CDR2: SGHRS, YFSETQ. This entry belongs to a study of cytomegalovirus exposure and HLA in healthy donors. Whole-study results and caveats: A list of around 160 TCR beta chains associated with cytomegalovirus was given. Upon later analysis, HLA-associated TCR beta chains proved more clonally expanded than other, equally common chains. The likely explanation for a cluster of highly shared sequence variants was sequencing artifact.

Material for sequencing was PBMCs. The sequence came from a male donor in good health and CMV-seronegative. The genes are TRBV5-1 and TRBJ2-3, with D perhaps matching TRBD2 (6 bases). CDR3 sequence (DNA): TGCGCCAGCAGCTTGGATGGCTTGAGGAGCGGGGATACGCAGTATTTT. Translating it yields CASSLDGLRSGDTQYF.